One and the same sample provided the 13 T cell receptor beta chains below, sequenced in a study of T cell responses to AZD1222 COVID-19 vaccine. Profiled with immunoSEQ multiplex PCR; TCRdb holds only in-frame clones, not every one. The sample comprises 95,000 to 110,000 clones, 75% to 95% of which are singletons, and roughly 44% rests with the top ten. This material consisted of peripheral blood, taken on day 0 of AZD1222 vaccination. These receptor sequences come from an adult in good health.

This clone was seen a single time. J is TRBJ2-1 and V is TRBV19; TRBD1 agrees at 8 bases. The V gene's germline CDR1 is LNHDA and CDR2 SQIVND (reference sequence). V dropped 5 bases and J dropped 8; count of bases not matched to a gene: 8. The CDR3 spans 14 residues. The CDR3 DNA reads TGTGCCAGTAGTGCGGACAGGGCAAACTATGAGCAGTTCTTC. Its translation: CASSADRANYEQFF. The full variable domain, completed using reference TRBV19 and TRBJ2-1, is DGGITQSPKYLFRKEGQNVTLSCEQNLNHDAMYWYRQDPGQGLRLIYYSQIVNDFQKGDIAEGYSVSREKKESFPLTVTSAQKNPTAFYLCASSADRANYEQFFGPGTRLTVL.

This rearrangement joins TRBV2 to TRBJ2-3; 7 bases are shared with TRBD2. CDR3 length equals 13 residues. Looked up from germline, CDR1 is SNHLY and CDR2 is FYNNEI. J lost 6 bases, V lost 8 bases, and 8 bases had no gene match. As DNA, the CDR3 is TGTGCCAGCGGATTGATGGGAGGGGATACGCAGTATTTT. Amino acids: CASGLMGGDTQYF.

The chain carries TRBV2 and TRBJ2-1, with D possibly matching TRBD2 (5 bases). CDR3 length: 13 amino acids. Trimming shortened V by 7 bases and J by 0 bases, and 7 bases separated the two germline ends. Germline loops: CDR1 SNHLY, CDR2 FYNNEI. The CDR3 reads CASTGSSYNEQFF. Here the CDR3 DNA reads TGTGCCAGCACTGGGAGCTCCTACAATGAGCAGTTCTTC.

The chain combines TRBV28 with TRBJ1-6, with D possibly matching TRBD1 (5 bases). The V end was cut by 1 base, the J end by 18 bases, with 13 bases between. From germline, CDR1 is MDHEN and CDR2 SYDVKM. This CDR3 has 12 amino acids. CDR3 sequence (DNA): TGTGCCAGCAGTTTATACGGGGCCCCGGCCCACTTT. Protein product: CASSLYGAPAHF.

The chain recombines TRBV11-2 with TRBJ2-7; D ambiguous. V shed 5 bases and J shed 0 bases, with 14 bases lying between them. This CDR3 comprises 15 residues. The germline V gene has CDR1 SGHAT and CDR2 FQNNGV. The CDR3 DNA reads TGTGCCAGCAGCCCCCTACCACTGAGCTCCTACGAGCAGTACTTC. This encodes CASSPLPLSSYEQYF.

The chain employs TRBV4-2 and TRBJ1-1, with D possibly matching TRBD1 (6 bases). The V end was cut by 0 bases, the J end by 1 base, with 12 bases between. Germline values: CDR1 LGHNA, CDR2 YNFKEQ. There are 16 residues in the CDR3. The DNA of the CDR3 is TGTGCCAGCAGCCAAGAGAGGGGGTATGGGAACACTGAAGCTTTCTTT. Amino acids: CASSQERGYGNTEAFF.

The CDR3 DNA is TGTGCCAGTAGCGAGACTAGCGGGATCGGTCTAGGTAGGGATGAGCAGTTCTTC. Protein product: CASSETSGIGLGRDEQFF. The chain is built from TRBV19 and TRBJ2-1; TRBD2 matches at 11 bases. Trimming removed 6 bases from V and 8 bases from J; junction bases left unmatched: 18. From germline, CDR1 is LNHDA and CDR2 SQIVND (reference sequence). CDR3 length equals 18 residues.

The chain couples TRBV3-1 (or the pseudogene TRBV3-2) to TRBJ2-5; 9 positions agree with TRBD1. Germline V gives CDR1 LGHDT, CDR2 YNNKEL (reference sequence). The junction had 7 bases not matched to a gene; V was cut back by 1 base and J by 4 bases. This CDR3 contains 16 residues. The CDR3 here is CASSQGRGQGRETQYF. CDR3 bases: TGTGCCAGCAGCCAAGGTCGTGGACAGGGGCGAGAGACCCAGTACTTC.

The V gene is TRBV11-2, the J gene TRBJ1-4; D unclear. Deletions cut 1 base from V and 0 bases from J, with 15 bases between. This CDR3 is 18 amino acids long. Germline lookup yields CDR1 SGHAT and CDR2 FQNNGV. The CDR3 DNA follows: TGTGCCAGCAGCTTAGTGTTACCCAGGCTAGCAACTAATGAAAAACTGTTTTTT. This translates into CASSLVLPRLATNEKLFF.

V gene TRBV11-2 combines with J gene TRBJ2-2, with 7 bases that match TRBD1. Germline CDR1 reads SGHAT; CDR2 reads FQNNGV. This CDR3 spans 16 amino acids. The ends lost 6 bases at V and 2 bases at J; junction bases unmatched: 9. CDR3 sequence reads: CASRKPGQRNTGELFF. The CDR3 DNA sequence: TGTGCCAGCAGGAAACCGGGACAGAGAAACACCGGGGAGCTGTTTTTT.

The chain carries TRBV7-8 and TRBJ2-7; TRBD1 aligns across 7 bases. Germline CDR1 and CDR2: SGHVS and FQNEAQ. CDR3 length: 12 amino acids. Trimming removed 5 bases from V and 6 bases from J; junction bases left unmatched: 4. CDR3 sequence (DNA): TGTGCCAGCAGCCACAGGGGTAGCGAGCAGTACTTC. Translated, it gives CASSHRGSEQYF.

The V gene is TRBV6-4, the J gene TRBJ1-5; tentative D call: TRBD1 (6 bases). Trimming removed 1 base at V and 1 base at J, with 14 bases between. The CDR3 has 17 residues. Germline values: CDR1 MRHNA, CDR2 SNTAGT. The CDR3 region is CASSDWAAQGSNQPQHF. CDR3 DNA: TGTGCCAGCAGTGACTGGGCCGCACAGGGCAGCAATCAGCCCCAGCATTTT.

The V gene is TRBV7-9, the J gene TRBJ2-1; perhaps TRBD2 as D (6 bases). Trimming removed 2 bases from V and 0 bases from J, with 14 bases in between. Germline lookup yields CDR1 SEHNR and CDR2 FQNEAQ (reference sequence). The CDR3 consists of 17 residues. The CDR3 region is CASSLRGGASSYNEQFF. The CDR3 DNA is TGTGCCAGCAGCTTAAGGGGCGGGGCCAGCTCCTACAATGAGCAGTTCTTC.